Presented here are 28 T cell receptor beta chains from one specimen sequenced in a study of cytomegalovirus exposure and HLA in healthy donors. Here immunoSEQ multiplex PCR was the method, and the copy in TCRdb shows in-frame clones only, minus some. The table lists some 150,000 clones, about 86% of them singletons. The sequenced sample was PBMCs. All receptors come from a human donor in good health.

The chain links TRBV9 to TRBJ2-3, with 9 nucleotides matching TRBD2. After removal of 3 bases from V and 0 bases from J, the junction contained 8 bases not matched to a gene. Germline loops: CDR1 SGDLS, CDR2 YYNGEE. The CDR3 has 17 residues. CDR3 nucleotide sequence: TGTGCCAGCAGCGGATCCCTAGCGGGGCGTAGCACAGATACGCAGTATTTT. Translating it yields CASSGSLAGRSTDTQYF.

This clone came up a few times. This sequence joins TRBV4-1 and TRBJ1-5; D ambiguous. The CDR3 has 14 amino acids. Per the germline V gene, CDR1 is MGHRA and CDR2 is YSYEKL. V lost 1 base to trimming and J lost 4 bases, with 8 bases between them. The CDR3 here is CASSQVGANQPQHF. DNA for the CDR3: TGCGCCAGCAGCCAAGTGGGCGCGAATCAGCCCCAGCATTTT.

The chain links TRBV14 to TRBJ2-7, with D possibly TRBD2 on 6 matching bases. The CDR3 consists of 15 residues. Germline values: CDR1 SGHDN, CDR2 FVKESK. The V gene lost 1 base and the J gene lost 5 bases, with 15 bases spanning the gap. The CDR3 sequence: CASSQGGGKVHEQYF. The CDR3 DNA sequence: TGTGCCAGCAGCCAAGGAGGAGGGAAGGTTCACGAGCAGTACTTC.

The chain links TRBV6-1 to TRBJ1-5; 9 bases are a match to TRBD1. J was trimmed by 0 bases and V by 6 bases; bases with no gene match: 3. There are 15 residues in the CDR3. Per the germline V gene, CDR1 is MNHNS and CDR2 is SASEGT. This CDR3 is CASRPDRGSNQPQHF. CDR3 DNA: TGTGCCAGCAGACCGGACAGGGGTAGCAATCAGCCCCAGCATTTT.

The chain is built from TRBV15 and TRBJ2-3, with 8 bases matching TRBD2. The CDR3 is 17 amino acids. Germline V gene sequence: CDR1 LNHNV, CDR2 YYDKDF (reference sequence). J lost 5 bases, V lost 1 base, and 11 bases had no gene match. This CDR3 reads CATSRGFGAGEGDTQYF. CDR3 nucleotides: TGTGCCACCAGCAGAGGGTTCGGAGCGGGGGAAGGAGATACGCAGTATTTT. Full variable domain (outside the CDR3, taken from reference TRBV15 and TRBJ2-3): DAMVIQNPRYQVTQFGKPVTLSCSQTLNHNVMYWYQQKSSQAPKLLFHYYDKDFNNEADTPDNFQSRRPNTSFCFLDIRSPGLGDTAMYLCATSRGFGAGEGDTQYFGPGTRLTVL.

The rearrangement links TRBV21-1 to TRBJ1-4. TRBV21-1 is a pseudogene. The CDR3 sequence is 17 residues long. This chain's CDR3 is CASYSREGEMTNEKLFF. Written as DNA, the CDR3 is TGTGCCAGCTACTCGAGGGAGGGGGAAATGACTAATGAAAAACTGTTTTTT.

This rearrangement joins TRBV9 to TRBJ2-1; 14 positions agree with TRBD2. The CDR3 has 15 residues. V shed 2 bases, J shed 10 bases, and the junction held 5 bases outside the gene matches. The germline V gene has CDR1 SGDLS and CDR2 YYNGEE. The CDR3: CASSVGTSGGAEQFF. CDR3 nucleotide sequence: TGTGCCAGCAGCGTCGGGACTAGCGGGGGAGCCGAGCAGTTCTTC.

The chain has TRBV29-1 and TRBJ1-2; no firm D call. The CDR3 is 13 residues long. Germline V gene lookup returns CDR1 SQVTM and CDR2 ANQGSEA. The ends were cut back, 4 bases at V and 4 bases at J, with 13 bases in the middle. The CDR3 spells CSVVSPVGYGYTF. The CDR3 DNA reads TGCAGCGTTGTTAGCCCCGTTGGCTATGGCTACACCTTC.

V usage is TRBV28 and J usage is TRBJ1-5, with no clear D. The germline V gene encodes CDR1 MDHEN and CDR2 SYDVKM. V lost 8 bases and J 2 bases, leaving 10 bases between the germline ends. The CDR3 contains 13 residues. In DNA form, the CDR3 reads TGTGCCAGCTTAGTGGCGGGCAATCAGCCCCAGCATTTT. This gives the protein CASLVAGNQPQHF.

The V gene is TRBV5-4, the J gene TRBJ2-1, with a weak D call TRBD1 (6 bases). Germline values: CDR1 SGHNT, CDR2 YYREEE (reference sequence). V lost 4 bases and J 5 bases, leaving 10 bases between the germline ends. CDR3 length: 13 residues. The CDR3 DNA reads TGTGCCAGCAGCGTGGACAGTCACAATGAGCAGTTCTTC. This sequence encodes CASSVDSHNEQFF.

The chain combines TRBV5-1 with TRBJ2-1; 9 nucleotides agree with TRBD2. After removal of 1 base from V and 2 bases from J, the junction contained 10 bases not matched to a gene. CDR1 SGHRS and CDR2 YFSETQ come from the germline V gene. The CDR3 is made up of 18 amino acids. The CDR3 nucleotides are TGCGCCAGCAGCTTGCTGGCGGGAGGGCCAGTGGCCTACAATGAGCAGTTCTTC. This gives the protein CASSLLAGGPVAYNEQFF.

The rearrangement uses TRBV7-2 and TRBJ2-6; 10 positions agree with TRBD2. Germline loops: CDR1 SGHTA, CDR2 FQGNSA. CDR3 length equals 18 residues. V trimming: 1 base; J trimming: 0 bases; junction bases outside the gene matches: 3. CDR3 bases: TGTGCCAGCAGCTTAGTTAGCGGGGGGTTCTCTGGGGCCAACGTCCTGACTTTC. Amino acid sequence: CASSLVSGGFSGANVLTF.

The V call is TRBV7-2, the J call TRBJ2-7, with a tentative D call TRBD2 (6 bases). The CDR3 is 15 amino acids. Germline V gene data show CDR1 as SGHTA and CDR2 as FQGNSA. V lost 6 bases and J 1 base, leaving 16 bases between the germline ends. The CDR3 DNA follows: TGTGCCAGCAGACCTCCTAGCGCGCCTTCCTACGAGCAGTACTTC. This translates into CASRPPSAPSYEQYF.

The CDR3 loop is CASSEVLAGESTGELFF. The CDR3 DNA is TGTGCCAGCAGTGAAGTACTAGCGGGAGAAAGCACCGGGGAGCTGTTTTTT. This rearrangement joins TRBV2 to TRBJ2-2; 11 positions match TRBD2. Germline CDR1 and CDR2: SNHLY and FYNNEI. This CDR3 is 17 amino acids long. V was clipped by 1 base and J by 4 bases; unmatched bases: 5.

The chain has TRBV6-4 and TRBJ1-1; 7 positions match TRBD1. This CDR3 has 15 residues. Trimming took 6 bases from V and 2 from J; bases not matched to a gene: 9. From germline, CDR1 is MRHNA and CDR2 SNTAGT. The DNA of the CDR3 is TGTGCCAGCAGCGAGGTGGCAGGGGGAAACACTGAAGCTTTCTTT. The encoded protein is CASSEVAGGNTEAFF.

As to this clone: At one boundary the junction diverges from the germline segment, which might be a read error. The J gene is TRBJ1-6, the V gene TRBV12-5; D remains unclear. The CDR3 runs 13 residues. CDR1 is LGHNT, CDR2 FRNRAP, per germline. CDR3 nucleotide sequence: TGTGCTAGTGGCCCCTCCGATAATTCACCCCTCCACTTT. It codes for CASGPSDNSPLHF.

The chain links TRBV6-5 to TRBJ1-1; D unresolved. Trimming stripped 3 bases from V and 4 bases from J, with 6 bases between. Germline CDR1 is MNHEY and CDR2 is SVGAGI. This CDR3 region has 12 residues. The CDR3 spells CASSYEGTEAFF. The CDR3 bases are TGTGCCAGCAGTTATGAGGGCACTGAAGCTTTCTTT.

This clone was counted a few times. This sequence joins TRBV20-1 and TRBJ2-7, with D maybe TRBD2 (6 bases). The germline gives CDR1 DFQATT, CDR2 SNEGSKA (reference sequence). Trimming took 6 bases from V and 7 from J, leaving 13 bases between them. CDR3 length equals 11 residues. The CDR3 protein is CSATLGGEQYF. CDR3 in DNA: TGCAGTGCCACACTAGGAGGGGAGCAGTACTTC.

As DNA, the CDR3 is TGTGCCAGCAGCGGGGGACAGCCGGATGAAAAACTGTTTTTT. Translation: CASSGGQPDEKLFF. The chain links TRBV9 to TRBJ1-4; 7 positions agree with TRBD1. The CDR3 has 14 amino acids. Germline trimming cut 3 bases from V and 6 bases from J; bases unmatched to any gene: 5. Germline V gene data show CDR1 as SGDLS and CDR2 as YYNGEE.

V is TRBV28 and J is TRBJ1-5, with D tentatively TRBD1 (5 bases). The ends were cut back, 1 base at V and 2 bases at J, with 9 bases in the middle. Looked up from germline, CDR1 is MDHEN and CDR2 is SYDVKM. This CDR3 comprises 15 residues. In DNA form, the CDR3 reads TGTGCCAGCAGTTTATTGGTACAGGGCAATCAGCCCCAGCATTTT. As protein: CASSLLVQGNQPQHF.

The chain is built from TRBV28 and TRBJ1-4, with TRBD1 matching over 8 bases. The germline V gene encodes CDR1 MDHEN and CDR2 SYDVKM. This CDR3 is 12 amino acids long. J gave up 10 bases and V 2 bases, and 0 bases lay outside the gene matches. The chain's CDR3 is CASSLGQGKLFF. For the CDR3, the DNA is TGTGCCAGCAGTTTAGGACAGGGAAAACTGTTTTTT.

The chain employs TRBV6-5 and TRBJ1-4, with a weak D call TRBD1 (6 bases). The CDR3 is 16 residues long. Trimming removed 0 bases from V and 6 bases from J, with 14 bases in between. The germline V gene has CDR1 MNHEY and CDR2 SVGAGI. Here the CDR3 DNA reads TGTGCCAGCAGTTACTCGGGACAAGGCTCCCATGAAAAACTGTTTTTT. Translation gives CASSYSGQGSHEKLFF.

The chain uses TRBV7-3 and TRBJ2-5, with 11 bases lining up with TRBD1. There are 15 residues in the CDR3. Germline-derived CDR1 and CDR2 are SGHTA and FQGTGA. Losses at the gene ends were 2 bases for V and 4 bases for J; bases not matched to a gene: 3. The DNA of the CDR3 is TGTGCCAGCAGCTTAGTAGGGACAGGGGGAGAGACCCAGTACTTC. It yields the protein CASSLVGTGGETQYF.

This rearrangement joins TRBV14 to TRBJ2-1, with D hard to call. The CDR3 extends over 13 amino acids. Deletions cut 0 bases from V and 6 bases from J, with 6 bases between. Germline V gene lookup returns CDR1 SGHDN and CDR2 FVKESK. The CDR3 here is CASSQDRPNEQFF. The CDR3, as DNA: TGTGCCAGCAGCCAAGACAGGCCCAATGAGCAGTTCTTC.

The CDR3 loop reads CASSLPLAASTDTQYF. The CDR3 nucleotides are TGCGCCAGCAGCTTACCACTAGCGGCTAGCACAGATACGCAGTATTTT. The chain recombines TRBV5-1 with TRBJ2-3; TRBD2 matches at 8 bases. The CDR3 runs 16 residues. The ends lost 2 bases at V and 0 bases at J; junction bases unmatched: 5. Germline CDR1 SGHRS, CDR2 YFSETQ.

This rearrangement joins TRBV27 to TRBJ2-1; D may be TRBD1 (6 bases). Trimming took off 1 base at V and 6 bases at J, with 22 bases between the two ends. CDR1 MNHEY and CDR2 SMNVEV come from the germline V gene (reference sequence). The CDR3 contains 18 residues. The chain's CDR3 is CASSLFVSIRGRGNEQFF. CDR3 in DNA: TGTGCCAGCAGTTTATTTGTTAGCATCAGGGGAAGAGGCAATGAGCAGTTCTTC.

This rearrangement joins TRBV28 to TRBJ2-1, with D perhaps matching TRBD2 (6 bases). The CDR3 extends over 15 amino acids. Germline V gives CDR1 MDHEN, CDR2 SYDVKM. V was trimmed by 3 bases and J by 9 bases, leaving 18 bases between them. The DNA of the CDR3 is TGTGCCAGCAGTTTCCGTCCGACTAGACAGCCTGAGCAGTTCTTC. Residues: CASSFRPTRQPEQFF.

The chain links TRBV7-3 to TRBJ2-7; 7 bases line up with TRBD2. Germline-derived CDR1 and CDR2 are SGHTA and FQGTGA. The CDR3 runs to 16 residues. V was clipped by 5 bases and J by 5 bases; unmatched bases: 15. The CDR3 DNA reads TGTGCCAGCAGCCCCTTGGGGGGGAGGGTCCCCCACGAGCAGTACTTC. Translating gives CASSPLGGRVPHEQYF.